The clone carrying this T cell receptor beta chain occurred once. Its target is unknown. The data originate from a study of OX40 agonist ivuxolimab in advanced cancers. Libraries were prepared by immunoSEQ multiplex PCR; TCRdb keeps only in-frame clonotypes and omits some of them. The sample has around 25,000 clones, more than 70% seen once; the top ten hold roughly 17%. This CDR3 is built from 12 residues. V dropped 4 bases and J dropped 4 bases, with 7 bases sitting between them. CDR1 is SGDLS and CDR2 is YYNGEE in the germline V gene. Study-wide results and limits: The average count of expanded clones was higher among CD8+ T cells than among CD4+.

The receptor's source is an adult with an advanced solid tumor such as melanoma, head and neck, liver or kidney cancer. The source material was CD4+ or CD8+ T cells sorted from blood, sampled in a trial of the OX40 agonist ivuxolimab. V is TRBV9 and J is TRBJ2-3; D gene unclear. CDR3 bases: TGTGCCAGCAGCTTAGTCCCAGATACGCAGTATTTT. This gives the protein CASSLVPDTQYF. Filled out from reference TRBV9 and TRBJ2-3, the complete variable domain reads DSGVTQTPKHLITATGQRVTLRCSPRSGDLSVYWYQQSLDQGLQFLIQYYNGEERAKGNILERFSAQQFPDLHSELNLSSLELGDSALYFCASSLVPDTQYFGPGTRLTVL.